This is a list of T cell receptor beta chains from one sample in a study of cytomegalovirus exposure and HLA in healthy donors. Produced via immunoSEQ multiplex PCR; TCRdb's table is partial and in-frame only. The sample has 140,000 to 150,000 clones; around 80% are singletons. The sequencing sample was made of PBMCs. Receptors originate from a woman in her 40s in good health and CMV-seropositive. Each CDR3 is given with its conserved first and last residue. D genes are given only for firm matches. Not every row has a clone size; where given, it reads once, few, many or a size class.

v_call	d_call	clone_size	j_call	cdr3_aa	cdr3_nt
TRBV7-9	TRBD1	NA	TRBJ1-1	CASSPGTGGTEAFF	TGTGCCAGCAGCCCTGGGACAGGGGGCACTGAAGCTTTCTTT
TRBV29-1	TRBD1	NA	TRBJ2-3	CSATGGSTDTQYF	TGCAGCGCCACAGGGGGTTCGACAGATACGCAGTATTTT
TRBV10-1	NA	few	TRBJ2-1	CASSQGGSNDEQFF	TGCGCCAGCAGCCAGGGGGGAAGTAATGATGAGCAGTTCTTC
TRBV18	TRBD2	NA	TRBJ2-1	CASSRRTVRLAGEEDNEQFF	TGTGCCAGCTCACGACGGACAGTCCGACTAGCGGGGGAGGAAGACAATGAGCAGTTCTTC
TRBV27	NA	NA	TRBJ2-7	CASGRGISYEQYF	TGTGCCAGCGGCAGGGGTATCTCCTACGAGCAGTACTTC
TRBV14	NA	NA	TRBJ1-1	CASSQIGGGEEAFF	TGTGCCAGCAGCCAAATTGGGGGGGGAGAGGAAGCTTTCTTT
TRBV15	TRBD1	NA	TRBJ1-5	CATSRDDRGFRQPQHF	TGTGCCACCAGCAGAGATGACAGGGGGTTTCGGCAGCCCCAGCATTTT
TRBV19	NA	NA	TRBJ2-3	CASSLVGGRDTDTQYF	TGTGCCAGTAGTTTGGTGGGGGGGCGCGACACAGATACGCAGTATTTT
TRBV6-4	NA	NA	TRBJ2-1	CASSERVGLGYNEQFF	TGTGCCAGCAGTGAGAGGGTGGGTTTAGGGTACAATGAGCAGTTCTTC
TRBV6-5	TRBD2	NA	TRBJ2-5	CASSPSGKYEQYF	TGTGCCAGCAGCCCTAGCGGGAAGTATGAGCAGTACTTC
TRBV28	NA	NA	TRBJ2-3	CATAQSTDTQYF	TGTGCCACCGCACAAAGCACAGATACGCAGTATTTT
TRBV28	NA	NA	TRBJ1-1	CASRGETEAFF	TGTGCCAGCAGGGGAGAAACTGAAGCTTTCTTT
TRBV6-5	NA	NA	TRBJ1-3	CASKRDGNTIYF	TGTGCCAGCAAACGAGATGGAAACACCATATATTTT
TRBV7-2	TRBD2	NA	TRBJ2-5	CASSYLPLAVGETQYF	TGTGCCAGCAGCTATCTCCCACTAGCGGTAGGAGAGACCCAGTACTTC
TRBV9	NA	few	TRBJ1-5	CASSSEGLGGQPQHF	TGTGCCAGCAGCTCGGAAGGCCTGGGAGGTCAGCCCCAGCATTTT
TRBV5-4	NA	NA	TRBJ1-4	CASSTSGSSEKLFF	TGTGCCAGCAGCACCTCAGGGTCGAGTGAAAAACTGTTTTTT
TRBV9	NA	NA	TRBJ2-5	CASSGQGRVGETQYF	TGTGCCAGCAGCGGCCAAGGGCGGGTAGGAGAGACCCAGTACTTC
TRBV7-6	TRBD2	once	TRBJ2-3	CASSTRLAERSDTQYF	TGTGCCAGCAGTACTCGACTAGCGGAACGATCTGATACGCAGTATTTT
TRBV5-1	NA	NA	TRBJ2-4	CASSQGWVAKNIQYF	TGCGCCAGCAGCCAGGGCTGGGTGGCCAAAAACATTCAGTACTTC
TRBV5-1	TRBD1	NA	TRBJ2-7	CASSLPGQGSYEQYF	TGCGCCAGCAGCTTACCCGGACAGGGGAGCTACGAGCAGTACTTC
TRBV9	TRBD2	NA	TRBJ2-1	CASSVGAGPRNEQFF	TGTGCCAGCAGCGTAGGAGCGGGGCCTCGAAATGAGCAGTTCTTC
TRBV28	TRBD2	NA	TRBJ2-5	CASGPGGAEETQYF	TGTGCCAGCGGCCCCGGGGGGGCAGAAGAGACCCAGTACTTC
TRBV5-5	TRBD1	NA	TRBJ2-7	CASSGSGQGRGYEQYF	TGTGCCAGCAGCGGGAGTGGACAGGGACGAGGCTACGAGCAGTACTTC
TRBV27	NA	NA	TRBJ2-7	CASSPLSYEQYF	TGTGCCAGCAGTCCCCTGTCCTACGAGCAGTACTTC
TRBV5-4	TRBD1	NA	TRBJ1-1	CASKRQGGTEAFF	TGTGCCAGCAAGCGACAGGGCGGCACTGAAGCTTTCTTT
TRBV10-3	TRBD1	NA	TRBJ1-2	CAISESLGGGGYTF	TGTGCCATCAGTGAGTCGCTAGGGGGCGGAGGCTACACCTTC
TRBV6-1	TRBD1	NA	TRBJ2-1	CASRLDRVVNEQFF	TGTGCCAGCAGATTGGACAGGGTTGTCAATGAGCAGTTCTTC
TRBV29-1	TRBD1	NA	TRBJ2-2	CSVTGALGTGELFF	TGCAGCGTTACAGGGGCCCTAGGCACCGGGGAGCTGTTTTTT
TRBV21-1	NA	NA	TRBJ1-2	CASSNTDRGCF	TGTGCCAGCAGCAACACGGACAGGGGCTGCTTC
TRBV14	NA	NA	TRBJ2-2	CASSQGPYGELFF	TGTGCCAGCAGCCAAGGTCCTTACGGGGAGCTGTTTTTT
TRBV30	TRBD1	NA	TRBJ1-2	CAWGSDRGHGYTF	TGTGCCTGGGGGTCAGACAGGGGCCATGGCTACACCTTC
TRBV5-1	NA	NA	TRBJ1-2	CASSSEGYGYTF	TGCGCCAGCAGCTCCGAGGGCTATGGCTACACCTTC
TRBV5-4	TRBD1	NA	TRBJ2-1	CASSLYIVIRGLDNEQFF	TGTGCCAGCAGCTTGTATATAGTTATCAGGGGGCTTGACAATGAGCAGTTCTTC
TRBV7-9	NA	NA	TRBJ2-7	CASSPTAIGGGVYEQYF	TGTGCCAGCAGCCCAACCGCTATCGGGGGAGGAGTCTACGAGCAGTACTTC
TRBV27	NA	once	TRBJ2-7	CASSPSTGSYEQYF	TGTGCCAGCAGCCCTTCCACAGGGTCCTACGAGCAGTACTTC
TRBV27	TRBD2	NA	TRBJ2-5	CASSTLADQETQYF	TGTGCCAGCAGTACTCTAGCGGACCAAGAGACCCAGTACTTC
TRBV18	NA	NA	TRBJ2-2	CASSPTAGELFF	TGTGCCAGCTCGCCAACGGCCGGGGAGCTGTTTTTT
TRBV6-5	TRBD2	NA	TRBJ2-5	CASSGLAGAGETQYF	TGTGCCAGCAGTGGACTAGCGGGAGCGGGAGAGACCCAGTACTTC
TRBV4-2	NA	NA	TRBJ1-5	CASSQDGSNQPQHF	TGTGCCAGCAGCCAAGATGGCAGCAATCAGCCCCAGCATTTT
TRBV15	TRBD1	NA	TRBJ2-7	CATSRATGTGFGEQYF	TGTGCCACCAGCAGAGCCACCGGGACAGGATTTGGCGAGCAGTACTTC
TRBV7-3	NA	NA	TRBJ2-7	CASSPVAGATYEQYF	TGTGCCAGCAGCCCTGTGGCGGGGGCGACCTACGAGCAGTACTTC
TRBV7-9	TRBD1	NA	TRBJ2-7	CASSLDRGYEQYF	TGTGCCAGCAGCTTAGACAGGGGGTACGAGCAGTACTTC
TRBV4-1	NA	once	TRBJ1-4	CASSQEGARSEKLFF	TGCGCCAGCAGCCAAGAGGGAGCCCGGAGTGAAAAACTGTTTTTT
TRBV7-9	NA	NA	TRBJ2-5	CASSLAGGETQYF	TGTGCCAGCAGCTTAGCAGGGGGAGAGACCCAGTACTTC
TRBV12-5	TRBD1	NA	TRBJ2-2	CASGLVRGQGANTGELFF	TGTGCTAGTGGTTTGGTAAGGGGACAGGGGGCAAACACCGGGGAGCTGTTTTTT
TRBV15	NA	once	TRBJ1-4	CATSSRHFNEKLFF	TGTGCCACCAGCAGTCGACATTTTAATGAAAAACTGTTTTTT
TRBV27	TRBD1	NA	TRBJ1-2	CASSFKTGGRYGYTF	TGTGCCAGCAGTTTCAAAACAGGGGGCCGCTATGGCTACACCTTC
TRBV7-3	TRBD2	NA	TRBJ2-3	CASSSPLGSGRTDTQYF	TGTGCCAGCAGCTCCCCTTTGGGGAGCGGGAGGACAGATACGCAGTATTTT
TRBV5-6	NA	NA	TRBJ2-3	CASSLEPSTDTQYF	TGTGCCAGCAGCTTGGAGCCTAGCACAGATACGCAGTATTTT